This T cell receptor (beta chain) derives from a study of identical twins. TCRdb re-derived calls from the 5' RACE reads in MiXCR, one entry per CDR3 protein. The profile covers 350,000 to 450,000 distinct CDR3 sequences, with 15% to 20% appearing a single time and around 12% taken by the ten largest. The J segment lost 7 bases and the V segment lost 1 base, leaving 4 bases of the junction unmatched. This CDR3 region has 13 residues. Germline V gene sequence: CDR1 DFQATT, CDR2 SNEGSKA (reference sequence). Material: naive T cells sorted from blood. The chain joins TRBV20-1 to TRBJ2-5; 9 nucleotides line up with TRBD2. The sequence came from a man aged 50-60 years in good health. CDR3 coding DNA: TGCAGTGCTAGAGGACTAGCGGTCACGACCCAGTACTTC. This codes for CSARGLAVTTQYF.